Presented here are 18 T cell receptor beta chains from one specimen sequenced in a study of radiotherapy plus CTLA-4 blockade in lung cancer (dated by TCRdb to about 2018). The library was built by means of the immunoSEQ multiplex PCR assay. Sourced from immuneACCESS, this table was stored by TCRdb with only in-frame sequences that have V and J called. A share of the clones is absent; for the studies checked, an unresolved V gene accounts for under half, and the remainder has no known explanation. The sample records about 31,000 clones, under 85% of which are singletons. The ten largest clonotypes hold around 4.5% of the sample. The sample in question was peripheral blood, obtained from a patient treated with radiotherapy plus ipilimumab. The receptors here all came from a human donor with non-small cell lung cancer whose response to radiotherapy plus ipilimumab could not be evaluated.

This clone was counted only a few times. In DNA form, the CDR3 reads TGTGCCAGCAGTTTAGGGGACAGGGGTGGCTACACCTTC. This codes for CASSLGDRGGYTF. The chain carries TRBV28 and TRBJ1-2, with TRBD1 matching over 10 bases. This CDR3 contains 13 residues. Germline values: CDR1 MDHEN, CDR2 SYDVKM. The ends lost 2 bases at V and 7 bases at J; junction bases unmatched: 1.

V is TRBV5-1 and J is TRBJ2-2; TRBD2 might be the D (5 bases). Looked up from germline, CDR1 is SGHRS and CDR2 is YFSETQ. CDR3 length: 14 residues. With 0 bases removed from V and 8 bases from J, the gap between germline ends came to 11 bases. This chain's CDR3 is CASSLAKAVGELFF. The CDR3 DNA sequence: TGCGCCAGCAGCTTGGCCAAAGCGGTAGGGGAGCTGTTTTTT.

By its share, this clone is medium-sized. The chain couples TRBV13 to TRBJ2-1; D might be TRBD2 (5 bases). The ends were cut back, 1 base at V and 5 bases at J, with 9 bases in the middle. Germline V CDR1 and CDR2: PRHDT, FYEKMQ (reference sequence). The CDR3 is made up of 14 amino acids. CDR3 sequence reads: CASSLAGFNNEQFF. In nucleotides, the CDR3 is TGTGCCAGCAGCTTAGCGGGATTCAACAATGAGCAGTTCTTC.

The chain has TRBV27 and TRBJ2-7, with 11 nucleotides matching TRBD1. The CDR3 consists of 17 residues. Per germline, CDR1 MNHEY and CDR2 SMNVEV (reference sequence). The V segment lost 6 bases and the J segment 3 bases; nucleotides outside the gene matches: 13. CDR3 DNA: TGTGCCAGCAGCCGAGGACAGGGGGCAAGCGGGAGCTACGAGCAGTACTTC. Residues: CASSRGQGASGSYEQYF.

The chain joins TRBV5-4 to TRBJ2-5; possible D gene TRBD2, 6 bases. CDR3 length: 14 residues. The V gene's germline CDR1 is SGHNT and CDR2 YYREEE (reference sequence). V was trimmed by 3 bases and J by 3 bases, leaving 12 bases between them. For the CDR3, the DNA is TGTGCCAGCAGCTCCGGAGGGTCCAAAGAGACCCAGTACTTC. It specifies CASSSGGSKETQYF. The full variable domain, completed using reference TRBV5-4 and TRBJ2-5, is ETGVTQSPTHLIKTRGQQVTLRCSSQSGHNTVSWYQQALGQGPQFIFQYYREEENGRGNFPPRFSGLQFPNYSSELNVNALELDDSALYLCASSSGGSKETQYFGPGTRLLVL.

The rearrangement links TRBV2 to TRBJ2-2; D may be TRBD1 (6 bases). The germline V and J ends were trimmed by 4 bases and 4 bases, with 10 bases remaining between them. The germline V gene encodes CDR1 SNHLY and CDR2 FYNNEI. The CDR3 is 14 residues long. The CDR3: CASSAGTPTGELFF. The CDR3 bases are TGTGCCAGCAGTGCCGGGACACCCACCGGGGAGCTGTTTTTT.

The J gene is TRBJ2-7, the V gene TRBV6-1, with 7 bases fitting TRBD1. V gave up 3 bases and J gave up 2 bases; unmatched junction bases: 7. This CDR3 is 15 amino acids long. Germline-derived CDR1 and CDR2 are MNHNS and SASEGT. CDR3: CASSEGDSPPYEQYF. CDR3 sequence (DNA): TGTGCCAGCAGTGAGGGGGACAGCCCTCCCTACGAGCAGTACTTC.

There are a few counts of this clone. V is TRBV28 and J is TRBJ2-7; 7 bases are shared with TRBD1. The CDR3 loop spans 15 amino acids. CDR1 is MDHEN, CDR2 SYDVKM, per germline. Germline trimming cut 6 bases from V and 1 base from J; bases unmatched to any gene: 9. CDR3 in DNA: TGTGCCAGCAGGGGGGACAGAAAAGGGTCCTACGAGCAGTACTTC. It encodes CASRGDRKGSYEQYF.

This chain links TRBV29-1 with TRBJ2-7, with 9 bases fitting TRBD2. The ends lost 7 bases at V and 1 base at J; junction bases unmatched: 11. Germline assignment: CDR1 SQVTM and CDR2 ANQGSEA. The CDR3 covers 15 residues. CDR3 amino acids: CSASLGLAGSYEQYF. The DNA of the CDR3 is TGCAGCGCTAGTCTAGGGCTAGCGGGATCCTACGAGCAGTACTTC.

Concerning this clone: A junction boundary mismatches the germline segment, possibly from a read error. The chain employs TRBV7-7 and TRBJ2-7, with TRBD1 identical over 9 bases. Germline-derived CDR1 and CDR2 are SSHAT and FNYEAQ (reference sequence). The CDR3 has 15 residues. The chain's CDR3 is CASSFGTGPSYEQYF. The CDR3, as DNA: TGTGCTAGCAGCTTTGGGACAGGGCCTTCCTACGAGCAGTACTTC. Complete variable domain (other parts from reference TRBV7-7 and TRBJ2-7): GAGVSQSPRYKVTKRGQDVTLRCDPISSHATLYWYQQALGQGPEFLTYFNYEAQPDKSGLPSDRFSAERPEGSISTLTIQRTEQRDSAMYRCASSFGTGPSYEQYFGPGTRLTVT.

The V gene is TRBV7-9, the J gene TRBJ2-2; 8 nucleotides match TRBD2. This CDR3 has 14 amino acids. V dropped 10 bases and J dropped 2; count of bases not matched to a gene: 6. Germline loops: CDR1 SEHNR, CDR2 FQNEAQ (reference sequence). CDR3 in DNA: TGTGCCACCGGACTAGCCGCTAACACCGGGGAGCTGTTTTTT. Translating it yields CATGLAANTGELFF.

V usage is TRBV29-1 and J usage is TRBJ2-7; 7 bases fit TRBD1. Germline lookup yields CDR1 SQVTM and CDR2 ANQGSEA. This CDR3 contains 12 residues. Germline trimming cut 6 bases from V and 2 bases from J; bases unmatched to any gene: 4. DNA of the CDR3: TGCAGCGTCTTAAGGGGGCCCTACGAGCAGTACTTC. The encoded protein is CSVLRGPYEQYF.

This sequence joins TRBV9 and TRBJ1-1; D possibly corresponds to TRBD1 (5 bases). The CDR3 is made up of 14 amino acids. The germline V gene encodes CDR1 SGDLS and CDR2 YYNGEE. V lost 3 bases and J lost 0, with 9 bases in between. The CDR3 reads CASSAQQVNTEAFF. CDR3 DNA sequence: TGTGCCAGCAGCGCACAACAGGTGAACACTGAAGCTTTCTTT.

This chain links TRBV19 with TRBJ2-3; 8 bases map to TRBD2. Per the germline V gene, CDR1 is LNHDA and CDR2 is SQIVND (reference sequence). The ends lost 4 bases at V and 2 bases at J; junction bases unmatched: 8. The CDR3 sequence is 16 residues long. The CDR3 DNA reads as TGTGCCAGTAGTAGTGTAGCGGGACATTCCACAGATACGCAGTATTTT. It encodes CASSSVAGHSTDTQYF.

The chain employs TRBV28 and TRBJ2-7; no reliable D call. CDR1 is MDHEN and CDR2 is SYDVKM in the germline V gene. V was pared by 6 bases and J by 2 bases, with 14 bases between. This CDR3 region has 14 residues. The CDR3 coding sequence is TGTGCCAGCAGCACTCCAGGCCCAGCCTACGAGCAGTACTTC. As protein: CASSTPGPAYEQYF.

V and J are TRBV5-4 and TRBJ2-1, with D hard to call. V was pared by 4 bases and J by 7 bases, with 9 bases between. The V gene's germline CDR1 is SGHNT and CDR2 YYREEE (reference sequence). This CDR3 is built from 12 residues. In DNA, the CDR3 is TGTGCCAGCAGCGCGCAACCAAATGAGCAGTTCTTC. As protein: CASSAQPNEQFF.

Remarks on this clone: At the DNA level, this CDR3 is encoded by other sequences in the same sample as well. CDR3 bases: TGCAGCGTCGCCGGAGGGCCAAGCACAGATACGCAGTATTTT. This gives the protein CSVAGGPSTDTQYF. V is TRBV29-1 and J is TRBJ2-3, with a possible D match to TRBD2 (6 bases). With 6 bases removed from V and 0 bases from J, the gap between germline ends came to 13 bases. CDR3 length: 14 residues. Germline V gene lookup returns CDR1 SQVTM and CDR2 ANQGSEA.

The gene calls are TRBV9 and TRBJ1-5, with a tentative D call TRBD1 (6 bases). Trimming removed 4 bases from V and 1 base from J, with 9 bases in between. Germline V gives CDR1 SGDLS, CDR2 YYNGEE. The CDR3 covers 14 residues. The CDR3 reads CASSLTGSNQPQHF. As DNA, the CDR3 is TGTGCCAGCAGCCTAACAGGGAGCAATCAGCCCCAGCATTTT.